This record covers a single T cell receptor beta chain. The CDR3 consists of 20 residues. In germline, CDR1 is MDHEN, CDR2 SYDVKM. J gave up 5 bases and V 7 bases, and 19 bases lay outside the gene matches. This sample was taken from a study of blood T cell repertoires in COVID-19. Original data processing: From reference gene primer amplification, estimates of nucleated cell counts were derived. Assay used: immunoSEQ multiplex PCR; TCRdb lists only in-frame clones, some missing. V, J and clone size derive from that table, while D and trimming were established from the DNA sequence. Here the sample spans a few hundred thousand clones, over 80% being singletons. Followed longitudinally, the Seattle patients had been enrolled during active infection.

The chain carries TRBV28 and TRBJ2-2; 13 nucleotides match TRBD2. The sample comprised peripheral blood. The source of this sequence is a woman in her 70s with COVID-19, enrolled during active disease. The CDR3 DNA reads TGTGCCAGCATCGTTTCGTGGTCCGGACTAGCGGGAGTTGGGACCGGGGAGCTGTTTTTT. Its translation is CASIVSWSGLAGVGTGELFF.